This TCR beta chain was captured by sequencing in a study of blood T cell repertoires in COVID-19. On the study more broadly: Acute and convalescent COVID-19 samples came from the United States, Italy and Spain. Sample material is recorded as cDNA or gDNA derived from T cells, B-cell-depleted T cells, or PBMCs.

V shed 6 bases and J shed 1 base, with 10 bases lying between them. The germline gives CDR1 SQVTM, CDR2 ANQGSEA. The CDR3 is 12 residues long. In the original analysis: Reference gene primer amplification gave estimated nucleated cell counts. TCRdb's table, derived via immunoSEQ multiplex PCR, lists solely in-frame clones and lacks some. That table furnishes V, J and clone size, whereas the DNA furnished D and trimming. The sample yields about 150,000 clones, 60% to 85% seen once. Sequenced: peripheral blood. The V call is TRBV29-1, the J call TRBJ2-7; D uncertain. The TCR comes from a man older than 75 with acute or convalescent COVID-19. CDR3 in amino acids: CSVSVGSYEQYF. The CDR3 DNA reads TGCAGCGTGTCGGTCGGTTCCTACGAGCAGTACTTC.